These T cell receptor beta chains were read from a single sample in a study of T cells in Graves' hyperthyroidism and ophthalmopathy. MiXCR, run by TCRdb on the multiplex PCR reads, gives a single entry per CDR3 protein. The sample has roughly 500,000 distinct CDR3 sequences; 46% are singletons. Material: peripheral blood or thyroid tissue (not recorded which). The receptor set was obtained from an adult woman with Graves' disease, either hyperthyroidism or ophthalmopathy (not recorded which). Each CDR3 is given with its conserved first and last residue. Fields, in order: V gene, J gene, clone size, D gene, CDR3 DNA, CDR3 protein. A D gene is named only where the DNA matches it firmly. The size of a clone is reported for some rows only, either as once, few or many, or as a class for expanded clones.

TRBV20-1,TRBJ1-3,many,-,TGCAGTGCACGAGGACCCGGCTTCTCTGGAAACACCATATATTTT,CSARGPGFSGNTIYF
TRBV14,TRBJ1-2,-,-,TGTGCCAGCAGCCTTACGGGGGAGCAGTTCTATGGCTACACCTTC,CASSLTGEQFYGYTF
TRBV24-1,TRBJ1-2,-,-,TGTGCCACCAGTGACTCCGGGACAAGCTATGGCTACACCTTC,CATSDSGTSYGYTF
TRBV20-1,TRBJ1-2,many,-,TGCAGTGCCACCGAGGGGGGTGGCTACACCTTC,CSATEGGGYTF
TRBV12-3/TRBV12-4,TRBJ1-1,-,-,TGTGCCAGCAGCCCGGCAGGGCAGCCGAACACTGAAGCTTTCTTT,CASSPAGQPNTEAFF
TRBV5-1,TRBJ1-1,once,TRBD1,TGCGCCAGCAGCTTCGAAGGCAGGGGGACTGAAGCTTTCTTT,CASSFEGRGTEAFF
TRBV12-3/TRBV12-4,TRBJ2-5,-,-,TGTGCCAGCAGTTTGGACTGGGAGCCCCAGTACTTC,CASSLDWEPQYF
TRBV7-2,TRBJ1-3,-,TRBD1,TGTGCCAGCAGCTTCAAGACAGGGTCTGGAAACACCATATATTTT,CASSFKTGSGNTIYF
TRBV29-1,TRBJ1-2,-,-,TGCAGCGTTGAGGACGGCTATGGCTACACCTTC,CSVEDGYGYTF
TRBV7-9,TRBJ1-6,-,-,TGTGCCAGCAGCCCCGTAGGGAGCCTCCACTTT,CASSPVGSLHF
TRBV10-3,TRBJ1-1,many,-,TGTGCCATCAGCCCGGGACGGGACGACACTGAAGCTTTCTTT,CAISPGRDDTEAFF
TRBV9,TRBJ2-5,-,TRBD1,TGTGCCAGCAGCAAAGACAGGGGGCTCTTAGAGACCCAGTACTTC,CASSKDRGLLETQYF
TRBV29-1,TRBJ2-7,-,-,TGCAGCTTAGCGGGACAGGGCTACGAGCAGTACTTC,CSLAGQGYEQYF
TRBV5-1,TRBJ2-5,many,TRBD2,TGCGCCAGCAGCGGCGGACTAGCGGGAGCAGAGACCCAGTACTTC,CASSGGLAGAETQYF
TRBV18,TRBJ1-2,once,-,TGTGCCAGCTCCGGGGGGGCTAATGGCTACACCTTC,CASSGGANGYTF
TRBV11-2,TRBJ2-6,many,TRBD1,TGTGCCAGCAGCCTACAGGGGGCGCGCAGGGCCAACGTCCTGACTTTC,CASSLQGARRANVLTF
TRBV7-9,TRBJ1-1,-,-,TGTGCCAGCTCACCTGGTGGTCAAGACACTGAAGCTTTCTTT,CASSPGGQDTEAFF
TRBV29-1,TRBJ2-5,-,-,TGCAGCGTTCGCGGACAGTTACAAGAGACCCAGTACTTC,CSVRGQLQETQYF
TRBV10-3,TRBJ2-5,once,TRBD1,TGTGCCATCAGTGAGAGCCCAGGGGGATACCAAGAGACCCAGTACTTC,CAISESPGGYQETQYF
TRBV29-1,TRBJ2-7,few,-,TGCAGCGGAAGACAGAGGGGTGGCTACGAGCAGTACTTC,CSGRQRGGYEQYF
TRBV7-3,TRBJ1-6,few,TRBD1,TGTGCCAGCAGCGCCAGGACAGGGGATTTAGATTCACCCCTCCACTTT,CASSARTGDLDSPLHF
TRBV7-9,TRBJ2-7,-,TRBD2,TGTGCCAGCAGCCTTGGAGCGGGATCCTACGAGCAGTGCTTC,CASSLGAGSYEQCF
TRBV7-9,TRBJ1-2,-,TRBD1,TGTGCCATCAAAGGGGATAGAGACAGGGATGGCTACACCTTC,CAIKGDRDRDGYTF
TRBV24-1,TRBJ2-5,-,-,TGTGCCACCAGTGGCAGAGCCAGCCCAGGGACCCAGTACTTC,CATSGRASPGTQYF
TRBV15,TRBJ1-2,-,TRBD1,TGTGCCACCAGCAGGGCGGGACAGGGGGTTGATGGCTACACCTTC,CATSRAGQGVDGYTF
TRBV2,TRBJ1-2,-,TRBD1,TGTGCCAGCAGCTCCTTCCGGGACAGGGAAGATGGCTACACCTTC,CASSSFRDREDGYTF
TRBV11-2,TRBJ1-2,many,TRBD1,TGTGCCAGCAGCGGAACAGGGGGACCGGCCAACTATGGCTACACCTTC,CASSGTGGPANYGYTF
TRBV29-1,TRBJ2-2,-,-,TGCAGCGTTGGTACGCCAACTTCGAACACCGGGGAGCTGTTTTTT,CSVGTPTSNTGELFF
TRBV19,TRBJ1-5,-,-,TGTGCCAGTAGTATTGGAAAGCATCAGCCCCAGCATTTT,CASSIGKHQPQHF
TRBV7-2,TRBJ1-5,-,-,TGTGCCAGCAGCAATAGGGGAGAGACCCAGCATTTT,CASSNRGETQHF
TRBV7-8,TRBJ2-7,many,-,TGTGCCAGCAGCTTAGGAGGGGGACTACCTGTCTACGAGCAGTACTTC,CASSLGGGLPVYEQYF
TRBV14,TRBJ2-5,-,-,TGTGCCAGCAGCCAAGTGACAGGGACCCAGTACTTC,CASSQVTGTQYF
TRBV29-1,TRBJ1-2,many,-,TGCAGCGTAGCCCTCGGGCAGAACTATGGCTACACCTTC,CSVALGQNYGYTF
TRBV7-8,TRBJ2-7,many,-,TGTGCCAGCAGCTTCCAAACAGAGTACGAGCAGTACTTC,CASSFQTEYEQYF
TRBV29-1,TRBJ1-2,-,TRBD1,TGCAGCCCGTCACTCCGGGACAGCTATGGCTACACCTTC,CSPSLRDSYGYTF
TRBV10-3,TRBJ2-2,-,-,TGTGCCAGCAGCCCGGAGACAGATTCCGGGGAGCTGTTTTTT,CASSPETDSGELFF
TRBV29-1,TRBJ1-1,many,-,TGCAGCGTTGGGGGGGCTTGGAACACTGAAGCTTTCTTT,CSVGGAWNTEAFF